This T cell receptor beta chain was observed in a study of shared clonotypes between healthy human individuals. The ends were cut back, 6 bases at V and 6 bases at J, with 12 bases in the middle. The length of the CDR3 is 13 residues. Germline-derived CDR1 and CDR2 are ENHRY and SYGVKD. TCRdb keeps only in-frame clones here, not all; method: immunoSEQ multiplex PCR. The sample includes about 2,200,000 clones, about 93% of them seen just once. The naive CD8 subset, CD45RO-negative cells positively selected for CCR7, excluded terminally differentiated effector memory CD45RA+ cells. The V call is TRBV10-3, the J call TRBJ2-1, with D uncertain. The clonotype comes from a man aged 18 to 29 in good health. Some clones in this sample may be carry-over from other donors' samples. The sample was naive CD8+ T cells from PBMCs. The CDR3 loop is CAISPVLSNEQFF. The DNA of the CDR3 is TGTGCCATCAGCCCCGTCCTTAGCAATGAGCAGTTCTTC.